This T cell receptor (beta chain) is from a study of identical twins. Findings and caveats of the study: Partial confounding of zero-insertion analyses by invariant MAIT and iNKT cells was possible.

The length of the CDR3 is 14 residues. Germline CDR1 SQVTM, CDR2 ANQGSEA. The ends lost 6 bases at V and 5 bases at J; junction bases unmatched: 8. This clonotype showed up just a few times. What it binds is unknown. Addition of a universal primer site occurred through template switching, and cDNA carried unique molecular identifiers. TCRdb ran MiXCR on the 5' RACE reads and lists one entry per CDR3 protein. The sample lists a few hundred thousand distinct CDR3 sequences; around a tenth were seen once. A further study also used this sample, focusing on yellow fever vaccine responses in identical twins. As reported in that work: In identical twins, vaccine T cell responses appeared partly shared and partly individual.

The sample consisted of PBMCs. This receptor was obtained from a woman between 18 and 29 years old in good health. V is TRBV29-1 and J is TRBJ2-7, with TRBD1 matching over 12 bases. DNA of the CDR3: TGCAGCGTAGTGCCGGGACAGGGGGCCCACGAGCAGTACTTC. This encodes CSVVPGQGAHEQYF.